This entry features one TCR beta chain sequence. The antigen it binds to is not known. No qualities accompany the bases; no much larger clone lies one base away. TCRbeta CDR3 regions were amplified from genomic DNA by means of the immunoSEQ Assay, a bias-controlled multiplex PCR. In the original analysis: Nucleated cell counts per sample were estimated from amplification of reference gene primers within the assay. To quantify the absolute abundance of each unique TCRbeta CDR3 rearrangement, sequence reads were collapsed and filtered. For each sample, productive Simpson clonality was calculated as the square root of Simpson's diversity index across productive rearrangements. As stored in TCRdb, this immuneACCESS dataset retains in-frame rearrangements with V and J assigned. A fraction of the clones does not appear; measured against another copy, unresolved V genes explain less than half of the discrepancy, and the remainder lacks a known reason. The DNA was the basis for D and trimming; V, J and clone size are from that table. Across this sample there are about 120,000 clones, with 75% to 85% seen only once. Jointly, the top ten make up about 10% of the sample.

Whole blood was collected in K2EDTA tubes by collaborating institutions according to the institutions' own protocols. Collaborator samples were shipped for TCRbeta analysis as frozen whole blood, isolated PBMCs, or DNA extracted from either sample type. This sample was taken from a study of blood T cell repertoires in COVID-19 (TCRdb year 2020). Describing the broader study: Samples covering the acute and convalescent phases of COVID-19 were provided by collaborators in the United States, Italy and Spain. The material from the prospective study consisted of cDNA or gDNA derived from T cells, B-cell-depleted T cells, or PBMCs. Deeply sampled blood TCRbeta repertoires from subjects exposed to, actively infected with, or recovered from COVID-19 were included in the dataset. A freely available public database, intended as a resource for researchers studying the immune response to SARS-CoV-2, is where the repertoires were released. Samples were obtained from the ongoing ImmuneRACE study (first 160 participants) and from roughly 1,300 subjects provided by 6 global collaborators. Sample metadata almost always included a de-identified subject ID, COVID-19 status, age in years and sex. HLA class I and class II types, where available, came from metadata supplied by the sample provider rather than from assay-based typing.

The CDR3, from cysteine to phenylalanine, totals 14 residues. Only the CDR3 portion is preserved as DNA: 42 bases, with reading frame beginning at the first base. CDR1 and CDR2 are drawn from the germline V gene: SGHNT, YENEEA. V gives up 4 bases and J gives up 8 bases, and the segment between their germline ends measures 17 bases. Study-wide conclusions, independent of this receptor: Clinical and demographic metadata were provided uncurated, with the amount varying by source and participant.

The sequence was obtained from a human donor in a cohort sampled during active COVID-19. Sequencing was carried out using peripheral blood. The chain links TRBV11-3 with TRBJ1-2; tentative D gene TRBD1, with 5 bases matching. The CDR3 in this case is CASSSGTAGGGYTF. The sequenced DNA is TGTGCCAGCAGCTCCGGGACGGCTGGAGGGGGCTACACCTTC.